This paragraph reports one TCR beta chain. The data were obtained in a study of blood T cells in healthy people across ages. V lost 5 bases and J lost 0, with 16 bases in between. The CDR3 spans 17 residues. Germline assignment: CDR1 SGHVS and CDR2 FQNEAQ. The authors ran a second PCR of about 7 to 11 cycles using a sample-barcoded 5' primer and a J-beta primer mix. TCRdb used MiXCR to reprocess the 5' RACE reads, holding one entry per CDR3 protein. Found here are 550,000 to 600,000 distinct CDR3 sequences, 25% to 30% of them singletons; the top ten hold around a sixth. The chain combines TRBV7-8 with TRBJ2-2, with D perhaps given as TRBD1 or TRBD2 (6 bases each). The clonotype was recovered from a woman between 70 and 85 years old in good health. Sequencing used blood. The CDR3 coding sequence is TGTGCCAGCAGCCCTATTACAGGGAGGTCGAACACCGGGGAGCTGTTTTTT. Amino acid sequence: CASSPITGRSNTGELFF.